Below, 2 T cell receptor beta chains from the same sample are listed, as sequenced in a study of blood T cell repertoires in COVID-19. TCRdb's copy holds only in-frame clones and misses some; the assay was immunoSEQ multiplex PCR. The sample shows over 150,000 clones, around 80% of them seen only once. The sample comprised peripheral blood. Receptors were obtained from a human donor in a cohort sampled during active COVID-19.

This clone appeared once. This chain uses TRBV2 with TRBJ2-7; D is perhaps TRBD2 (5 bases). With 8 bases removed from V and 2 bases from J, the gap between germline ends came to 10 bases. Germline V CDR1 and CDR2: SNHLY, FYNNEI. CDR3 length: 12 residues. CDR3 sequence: CASDRDPYEQYF. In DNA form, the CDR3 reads TGTGCCAGCGATCGGGATCCCTACGAGCAGTACTTC. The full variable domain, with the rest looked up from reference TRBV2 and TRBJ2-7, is EPEVTQTPSHQVTQMGQEVILRCVPISNHLYFYWYRQILGQKVEFLVSFYNNEISEKSEIFDDQFSVERPDGSNFTLKIRSTKLEDSAMYFCASDRDPYEQYFGPGTRLTVT.

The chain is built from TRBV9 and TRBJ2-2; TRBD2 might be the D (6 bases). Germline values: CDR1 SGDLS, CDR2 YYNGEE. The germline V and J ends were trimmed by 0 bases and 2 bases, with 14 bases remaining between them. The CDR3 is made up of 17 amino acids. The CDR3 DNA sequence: TGTGCCAGCAGCGTAGTAGTGGGAGGCCTTAACACCGGGGAGCTGTTTTTT. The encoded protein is CASSVVVGGLNTGELFF.